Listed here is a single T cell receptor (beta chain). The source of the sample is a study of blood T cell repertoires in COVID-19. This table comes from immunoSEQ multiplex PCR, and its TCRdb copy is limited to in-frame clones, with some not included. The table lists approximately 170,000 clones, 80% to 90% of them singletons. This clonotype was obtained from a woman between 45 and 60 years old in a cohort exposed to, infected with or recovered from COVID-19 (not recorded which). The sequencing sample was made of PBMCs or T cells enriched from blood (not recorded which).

The CDR3 spells CSTKDRGRSEKLFF. The CDR3 DNA reads as TGCAGCACTAAGGACAGGGGGCGTAGTGAAAAACTGTTTTTT. The genes are TRBV29-1 and TRBJ1-4; 11 positions agree with TRBD1. Germline loops: CDR1 SQVTM, CDR2 ANQGSEA. The CDR3 runs 14 residues. Losses at the gene ends were 8 bases for V and 7 bases for J; bases not matched to a gene: 9. The full variable domain, completed using reference TRBV29-1 and TRBJ1-4, is SAVISQKPSRDICQRGTSLTIQCQVDSQVTMMFWYRQQPGQSLTLIATANQGSEATYESGFVIDKFPISRPNLTFSTLTVSNMSPEDSSIYLCSTKDRGRSEKLFFGSGTQLSVL.